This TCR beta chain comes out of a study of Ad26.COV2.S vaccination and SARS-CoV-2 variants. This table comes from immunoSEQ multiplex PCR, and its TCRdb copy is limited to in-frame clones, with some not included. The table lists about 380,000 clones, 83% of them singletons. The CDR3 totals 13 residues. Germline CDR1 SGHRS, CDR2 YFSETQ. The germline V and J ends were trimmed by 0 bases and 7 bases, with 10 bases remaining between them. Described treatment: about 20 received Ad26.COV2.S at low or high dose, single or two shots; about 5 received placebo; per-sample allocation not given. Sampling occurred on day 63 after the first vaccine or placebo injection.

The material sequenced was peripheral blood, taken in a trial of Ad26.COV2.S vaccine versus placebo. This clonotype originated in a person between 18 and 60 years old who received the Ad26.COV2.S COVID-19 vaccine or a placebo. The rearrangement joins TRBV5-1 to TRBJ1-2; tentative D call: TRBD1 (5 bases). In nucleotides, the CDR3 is TGCGCCAGCAGCTTGGAAGGGGCAGTTGGCTACACCTTC. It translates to CASSLEGAVGYTF.